Described below is a single T cell receptor beta chain sequence and its context. Its antigen remains unidentified. This entry comes from a study of T cell clonotyping in hematopoietic cell transplantation. General study results and limits: Few recipient clonotypes overlapped donors; over 95% were de novo at given depth. After transplant, recipient diversity fell while pathologically expanded clonotypes grew through day 180.

Recipients were bled about 28 days pretransplant and at posttransplant days 30, 100, 180. The ends lost 4 bases at V and 1 base at J; junction bases unmatched: 6. The CDR3 is made up of 16 amino acids. From germline, CDR1 is SGHRS and CDR2 YFSETQ. Profiled with immunoSEQ multiplex PCR; TCRdb holds only in-frame clones, not every one. The sample includes some 8,600 clones, 84% of them seen just once. The TCR originated in a male patient aged 55 to 69 who had an allogeneic stem cell transplant from an unrelated donor, so the T cells may come from the graft donor. Some clones in this sample may be carry-over from other donors' samples. Sequencing used PBMCs, obtained at the time of graft-versus-host disease after allogeneic stem cell transplant. The chain carries TRBV5-1 and TRBJ2-5, with 11 bases aligning to TRBD2. In DNA, the CDR3 is TGCGCCAGCAGCCTGACCGGGACTAGCGGCCAAGAGACCCAGTACTTC. Translation: CASSLTGTSGQETQYF. The complete variable domain, with remaining parts taken from reference TRBV5-1 and TRBJ2-5, reads KAGVTQTPRYLIKTRGQQVTLSCSPISGHRSVSWYQQTPGQGLQFLFEYFSETQRNKGNFPGRFSGRQFSNSRSEMNVSTLELGDSALYLCASSLTGTSGQETQYFGPGTRLLVL.